This T cell receptor (beta chain) was profiled in a study of beta chain features in type 1 diabetes (dated 2018 in TCRdb). About the investigation overall: Mean age, gender distribution, total cell number and subset yield did not differ between patients and healthy donors. A total of around 100 million sorted cells were examined across all samples, and RNA yield correlated strongly with the number of cells per subset. The study compared TCRB repertoires of sorted circulating CD4+ T cell subsets between recently diagnosed type 1 diabetes patients and matched healthy donors. Naive and central memory subsets were obtained from all 30 or so donors, but regulatory and stem cell-like memory subsets were isolated from only 8 patients and roughly eight healthy donors. What the work shows at the level of the full study, not this receptor alone: Naive, central memory and regulatory TCRB repertoires appeared to be more similar among patients than among healthy donors. At VDJ recombination sites, type 1 diabetes patients had fewer insertions and more deleted nucleotides, which implies abnormalities in thymic rearrangement. Because cDNA was sequenced instead of genomic DNA, activated cells with high expression could be over-represented, although the groups did not differ in activation or CD3 levels. HLA sub-analyses involved small numbers of individuals, so any influence of HLA type on TCRB rearrangement remained unresolved. PCR might favor shorter templates, but patient and control samples were amplified and corrected together, so any skew would affect both groups equally. Type 1 diabetes patients showed a moderate but significant shortening of TCRB CDR3 length in all four CD4+ subsets.

The sample holds a few counts of this clone. The clone's antigen remains unknown. One base away there is no much larger clone; base qualities are not given. The entire amount of isolated RNA was reverse transcribed using the High Capacity cDNA Reverse Transcription Kit, so the sequenced TCRB transcripts were expressed ones. Deep immunoSEQ sequencing was applied to naive, central memory and regulatory T cell samples, giving an average of approximately 4 million total reads per sample. Sorted cells were lysed in RLT buffer and RNA was extracted with DNase-treated RNeasy Micro or Mini kits, depending on cell number. To prevent cross-contamination, every cell subset was processed on its own, while patient and healthy donor samples were processed together. The immunoSEQ multiplex PCR was used to amplify TCRB sequences from cDNA, generating 87-bp fragments that spanned the CDR3 region. Amplicons were sequenced on the Illumina HiSeq platform. The study's processing was this. PCR bias was computationally corrected using synthetic template baselines, reads within Hamming distance 2 were collapsed, and singletons that could not be merged were discarded. Reads were aligned against IMGT so that V, D and J genes, CDR3 length and insertions or deletions at six rearrangement sites could be assigned. Within each subset, clonotype counts were normalized to sorted cell number, after which true diversity and Gini coefficients were computed with the tcR R package. Repertoire sharing was quantified using the overlap coefficient calculated on TCRB nucleotide sequences. As a proxy for the pre-selection repertoire, out-of-frame TCRB sequences from naive cells were analyzed. As stored in TCRdb, this immuneACCESS dataset retains in-frame rearrangements with V and J assigned. A fraction of the clones does not appear; measured against another copy, unresolved V genes explain less than half of the discrepancy, and the remainder lacks a known reason. Clonal size and the V and J genes are those of that table, whereas D and trimming came from the DNA. A total of a few hundred thousand clones appear in this sample, roughly 14% of them only once. The ten largest clones capture 0.035% to 0.04% of the sample.

A single peripheral blood draw of approximately 100 mL on average was collected from each donor into heparinised tubes. Using a panel that included CD45RO, CCR7, CD25, CD127, CD95 and CD27, naive, central memory, regulatory and stem cell-like memory CD4+ T cells were sorted on a BD FACSAria II. All sorted populations exceeded 95% purity. PBMCs were isolated immediately by Lymphoprep density gradient centrifugation and stained directly without culture. So that batch effects would be minimized, each experiment stained and sorted samples in pairs, pairing one healthy donor with one patient. Sequencing was carried out using naive CD4+ T cells from blood. The cell subset or site label corresponds to: true naive CD4+ T cells. The TCR originated in a man aged 25 to 40 in good health.

The sequenced DNA: TGTGCCACCGAGGAGAACACTGAAGCTTTCTTT. The encoded protein is CATEENTEAFF. The V and J genes are TRBV10-3 and TRBJ1-1, with the identity of the D gene unclear. The CDR1 and CDR2 encoded by the germline V gene are ENHRY and SYGVKD. Spanning cysteine to phenylalanine, the CDR3 consists of 11 amino acids. Here the CDR3 DNA is all that survives: 33 bases in frame from base 1. Trimming takes 10 bases from V and 1 base from J, and the germline ends sit 7 bases apart.